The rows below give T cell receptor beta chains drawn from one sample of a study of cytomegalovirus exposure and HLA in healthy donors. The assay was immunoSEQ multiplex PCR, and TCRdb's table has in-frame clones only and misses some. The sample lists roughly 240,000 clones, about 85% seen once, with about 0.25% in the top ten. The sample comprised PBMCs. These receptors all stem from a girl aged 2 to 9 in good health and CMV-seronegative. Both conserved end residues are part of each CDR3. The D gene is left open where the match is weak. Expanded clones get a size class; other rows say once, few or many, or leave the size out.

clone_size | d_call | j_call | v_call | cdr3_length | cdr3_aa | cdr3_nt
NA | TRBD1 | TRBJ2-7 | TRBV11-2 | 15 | CASSPPGRGTYEQYF | TGTGCCAGCAGCCCACCTGGCAGGGGGACCTACGAGCAGTACTTC
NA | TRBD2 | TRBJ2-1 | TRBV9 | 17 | CASSVLRLAGGYGEQFF | TGTGCCAGCAGCGTGTTGAGACTAGCGGGGGGGTACGGTGAGCAGTTCTTC
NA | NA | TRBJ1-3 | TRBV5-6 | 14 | CASSNRVSGNTIYF | TGTGCCAGCAGCAACAGGGTCTCTGGAAACACCATATATTTT
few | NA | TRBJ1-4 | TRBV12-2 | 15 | CASRLAQGGNEKLFF | TGTGCAAGTCGCTTAGCGCAGGGCGGAAATGAAAAACTGTTTTTT
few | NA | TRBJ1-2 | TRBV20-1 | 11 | CSVSSHYTATF | TGCAGTGTTTCGTCCCACTATACGGCCACCTTC
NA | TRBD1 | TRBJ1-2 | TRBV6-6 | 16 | CASTPFDRGMYYGYTF | TGTGCCAGCACCCCCTTTGACAGGGGTATGTACTATGGCTACACCTTC
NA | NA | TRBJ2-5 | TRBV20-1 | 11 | CSARTGGTQYF | TGCAGTGCTAGGACCGGAGGGACCCAGTACTTC
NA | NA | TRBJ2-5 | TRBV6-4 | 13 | CASSRDSQETQYF | TGTGCCAGCAGCCGGGACTCACAAGAGACCCAGTACTTC
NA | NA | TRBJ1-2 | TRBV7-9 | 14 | CASSLEDILWLGTF | TGTGCCAGCAGCTTAGAGGATATACTATGGCTTGGCACCTTC
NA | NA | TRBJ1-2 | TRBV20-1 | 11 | CSARQGYDYTF | TGCAGTGCTAGGCAGGGATACGACTACACCTTC
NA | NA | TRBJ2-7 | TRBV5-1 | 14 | CASSLAGDRYEQYF | TGCGCCAGCAGCTTGGCGGGGGATAGGTACGAGCAGTACTTC
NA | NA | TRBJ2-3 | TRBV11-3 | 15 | CASSLGAGGTDTQYF | TGTGCCAGCAGCTTAGGGGCGGGTGGGACAGATACGCAGTATTTT
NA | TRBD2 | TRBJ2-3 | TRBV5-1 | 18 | CASSLGGVSGGGTDTQYF | TGCGCCAGCAGCTTGGGCGGTGTTAGCGGGGGGGGCACAGATACGCAGTATTTT
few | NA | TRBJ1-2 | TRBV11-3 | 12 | CASSDGADGYTF | TGTGCCAGCAGCGATGGGGCCGACGGCTACACCTTC
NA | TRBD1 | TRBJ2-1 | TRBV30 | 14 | CAWVDRSSYNEQFF | TGTGCCTGGGTGGACAGGAGCTCCTACAATGAGCAGTTCTTC
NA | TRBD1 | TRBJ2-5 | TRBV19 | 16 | CASSARDRGLGETQYF | TGTGCCAGTTCGGCTAGGGACAGGGGGCTTGGGGAGACCCAGTACTTC
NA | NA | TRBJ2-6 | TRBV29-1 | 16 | CSVEGGQGSGANVLTF | TGCAGCGTTGAAGGGGGGCAAGGCTCTGGGGCCAACGTCCTGACTTTC